Listed below are T cell receptor beta chains from one sample, sequenced in a study of blood T cell repertoires in COVID-19. Only in-frame clones appear in the TCRdb table, and some are missing; sequencing was by immunoSEQ multiplex PCR. The repertoire has roughly 200,000 clones, around four fifths of them found once; the top ten carry around 7.9%. Source material: peripheral blood. Receptors were obtained from a man between 35 and 55 years old with active or convalescent COVID-19. The CDR3 runs from the conserved cysteine through the conserved F or W. The order of the fields is J gene, CDR3 length, clone size, V gene, CDR3 protein. Rows may omit the clone size; those that give it use once, few, many or a size class.

j_gene: TRBJ1-6
len: 13
abundance: -
v_gene: TRBV14
CDR3aa: CASSQSLNSPLHF

j_gene: TRBJ2-7
len: 13
abundance: few
v_gene: TRBV23-1
CDR3aa: CASSQDIPYEQYF

j_gene: TRBJ2-7
len: 14
abundance: -
v_gene: TRBV27
CDR3aa: CARTTGNTSYEQYF

j_gene: TRBJ2-1
len: 15
abundance: -
v_gene: TRBV5-4
CDR3aa: CASSPDRGRYNEQFF

j_gene: TRBJ2-1
len: 15
abundance: -
v_gene: TRBV6-2/TRBV6-3
CDR3aa: CASSLQGLAYNEQFF

j_gene: TRBJ2-1
len: 13
abundance: -
v_gene: TRBV19
CDR3aa: CASSGQGSNEQFF

j_gene: TRBJ2-2
len: 20
abundance: -
v_gene: TRBV9
CDR3aa: CASSVEVWGSGTGNTGELFF

j_gene: TRBJ2-1
len: 13
abundance: -
v_gene: TRBV14
CDR3aa: CASSHGTNNEQFF

j_gene: TRBJ1-6
len: 18
abundance: -
v_gene: TRBV27
CDR3aa: CASSTRDRGLSYNSPLHF

j_gene: TRBJ2-5
len: 18
abundance: -
v_gene: TRBV28
CDR3aa: CASSFAGAASGRSETQYF

j_gene: TRBJ2-3
len: 13
abundance: -
v_gene: TRBV19
CDR3aa: CASSKLDTDTQYF

j_gene: TRBJ1-6
len: 16
abundance: few
v_gene: TRBV7-8
CDR3aa: CASSPRDRTRNSPLHF

j_gene: TRBJ1-2
len: 12
abundance: -
v_gene: TRBV19
CDR3aa: CASSDRRRGYTF

j_gene: TRBJ1-5
len: 11
abundance: -
v_gene: TRBV12-3/TRBV12-4
CDR3aa: CASSFGMAQHF

j_gene: TRBJ1-2
len: 15
abundance: -
v_gene: TRBV19
CDR3aa: CASSILGSGVSGYTF

j_gene: TRBJ1-5
len: 15
abundance: -
v_gene: TRBV18
CDR3aa: CASSSDGNSNQPQHF